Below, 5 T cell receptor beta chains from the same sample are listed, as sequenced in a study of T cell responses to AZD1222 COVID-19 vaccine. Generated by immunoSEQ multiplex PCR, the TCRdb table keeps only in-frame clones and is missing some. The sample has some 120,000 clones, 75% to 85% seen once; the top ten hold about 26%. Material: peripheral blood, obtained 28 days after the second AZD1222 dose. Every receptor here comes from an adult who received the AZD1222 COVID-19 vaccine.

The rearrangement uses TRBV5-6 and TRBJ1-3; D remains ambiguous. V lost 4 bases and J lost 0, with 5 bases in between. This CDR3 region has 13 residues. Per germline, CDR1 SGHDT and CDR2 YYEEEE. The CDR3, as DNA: TGTGCCAGCAGCCAGTACTCTGGAAACACCATATATTTT. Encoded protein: CASSQYSGNTIYF.

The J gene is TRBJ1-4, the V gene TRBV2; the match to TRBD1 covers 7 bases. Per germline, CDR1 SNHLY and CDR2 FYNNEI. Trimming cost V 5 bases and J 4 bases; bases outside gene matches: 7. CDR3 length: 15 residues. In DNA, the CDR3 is TGTGCCAGCAGTAAATCCGGGACAGATAATGAAAAACTGTTTTTT. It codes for CASSKSGTDNEKLFF.

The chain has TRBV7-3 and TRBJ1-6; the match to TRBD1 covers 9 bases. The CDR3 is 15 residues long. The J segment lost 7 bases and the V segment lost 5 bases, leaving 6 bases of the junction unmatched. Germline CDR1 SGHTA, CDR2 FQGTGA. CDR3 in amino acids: CASSLRTGANSPLHF. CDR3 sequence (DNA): TGTGCCAGCAGCCTACGGACAGGGGCAAATTCACCCCTCCACTTT.

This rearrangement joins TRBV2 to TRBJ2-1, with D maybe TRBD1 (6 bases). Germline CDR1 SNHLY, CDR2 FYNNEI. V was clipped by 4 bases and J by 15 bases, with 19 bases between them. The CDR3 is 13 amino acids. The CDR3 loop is CASSGAQGGLGFF. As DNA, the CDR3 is TGTGCCAGCAGTGGGGCTCAAGGGGGTCTTGGGTTCTTC.

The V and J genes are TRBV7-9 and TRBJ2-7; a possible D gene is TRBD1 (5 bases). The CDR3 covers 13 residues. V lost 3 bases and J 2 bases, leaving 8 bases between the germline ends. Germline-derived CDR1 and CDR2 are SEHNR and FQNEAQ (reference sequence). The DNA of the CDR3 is TGTGCCAGCAGCTTCCCGGACACCTACGAGCAGTACTTC. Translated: CASSFPDTYEQYF.